This T cell receptor (beta chain) was captured in a study of cytomegalovirus exposure and HLA in healthy donors. Study-wide results and caveats: TCR sequences were mostly rare, though some public TCRs occurred in many donors. In a later analysis, at a false discovery rate of 0.05, over 15,000 TCR beta sequences matched HLA alleles.

Turning to this clone: Its antigen remains unidentified.

PCR used 60 Vbeta primers and 13 Jbeta primers. Original processing notes: Unique TCR beta chains totaled some 80 million in a later count, with some 10 million of them shared. Sequenced by immunoSEQ multiplex PCR; TCRdb stores in-frame clones only, minus some. The D gene and trimming were derived from the DNA, and the V and J assignments and clone size from that table. This table holds about 130,000 clones, roughly 80% found once. This TCR came from a male donor in good health and CMV-seronegative. The sequenced sample consisted of PBMCs.

The CDR3 protein is CSFRGGNIQYF. The CDR3 region has the DNA TGCAGCTTTAGGGGAGGAAACATTCAGTACTTC. V is TRBV29-1 and J is TRBJ2-4; possibly TRBD2 for D (6 bases). V gave up 8 bases and J gave up 6 bases, with 11 bases separating them. The CDR3 is 11 amino acids. From germline, CDR1 is SQVTM and CDR2 ANQGSEA.